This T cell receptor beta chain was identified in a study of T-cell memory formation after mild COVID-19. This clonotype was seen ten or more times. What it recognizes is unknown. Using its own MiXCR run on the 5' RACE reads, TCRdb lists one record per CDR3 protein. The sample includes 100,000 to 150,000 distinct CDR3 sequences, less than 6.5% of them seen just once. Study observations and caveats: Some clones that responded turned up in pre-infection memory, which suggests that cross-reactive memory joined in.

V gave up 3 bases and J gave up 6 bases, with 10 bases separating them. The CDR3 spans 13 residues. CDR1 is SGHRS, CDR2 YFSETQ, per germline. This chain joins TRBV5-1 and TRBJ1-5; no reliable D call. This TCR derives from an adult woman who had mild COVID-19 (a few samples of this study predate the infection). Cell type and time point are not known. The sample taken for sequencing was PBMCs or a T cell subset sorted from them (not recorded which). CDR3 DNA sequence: TGCGCCAGCAGCTCTGTCTTCGGTCAGCCCCAGCATTTT. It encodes CASSSVFGQPQHF.